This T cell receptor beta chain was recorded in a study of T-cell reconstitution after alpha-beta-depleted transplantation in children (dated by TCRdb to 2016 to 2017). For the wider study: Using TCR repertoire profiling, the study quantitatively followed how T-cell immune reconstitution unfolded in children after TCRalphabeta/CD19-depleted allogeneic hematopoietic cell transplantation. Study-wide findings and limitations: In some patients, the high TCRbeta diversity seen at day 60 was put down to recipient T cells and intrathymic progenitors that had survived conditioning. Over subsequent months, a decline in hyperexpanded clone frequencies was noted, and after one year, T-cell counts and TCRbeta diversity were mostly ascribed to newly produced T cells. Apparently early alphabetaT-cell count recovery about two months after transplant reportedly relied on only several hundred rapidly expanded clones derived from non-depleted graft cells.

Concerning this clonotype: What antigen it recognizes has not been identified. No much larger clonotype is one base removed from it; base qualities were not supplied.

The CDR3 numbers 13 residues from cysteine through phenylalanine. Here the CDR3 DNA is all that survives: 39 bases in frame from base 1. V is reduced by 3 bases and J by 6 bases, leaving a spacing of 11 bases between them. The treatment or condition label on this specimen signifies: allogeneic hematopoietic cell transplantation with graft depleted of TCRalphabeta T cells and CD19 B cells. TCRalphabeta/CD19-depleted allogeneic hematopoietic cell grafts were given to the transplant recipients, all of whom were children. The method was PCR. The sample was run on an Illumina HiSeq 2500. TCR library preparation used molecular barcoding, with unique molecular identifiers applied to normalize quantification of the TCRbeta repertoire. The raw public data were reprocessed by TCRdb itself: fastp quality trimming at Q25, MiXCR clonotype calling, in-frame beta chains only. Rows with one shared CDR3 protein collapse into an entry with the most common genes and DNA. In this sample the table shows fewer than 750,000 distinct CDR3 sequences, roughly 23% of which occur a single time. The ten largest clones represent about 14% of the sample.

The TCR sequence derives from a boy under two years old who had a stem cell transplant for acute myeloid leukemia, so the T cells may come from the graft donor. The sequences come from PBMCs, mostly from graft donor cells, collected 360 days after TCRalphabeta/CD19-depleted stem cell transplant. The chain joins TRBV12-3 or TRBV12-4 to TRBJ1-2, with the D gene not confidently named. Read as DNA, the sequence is TGTGCCAGCAGTTTGTCTCGCGGCCATGGCTACACCTTC. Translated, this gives CASSLSRGHGYTF.